A selection of T cell receptor beta chains follows, all from one sample in a study of cytomegalovirus exposure and HLA in healthy donors. The assay was immunoSEQ multiplex PCR, and TCRdb's table has in-frame clones only and misses some. The table lists some 150,000 clones, 60% to 80% of them singletons, with around 2.9% in the top ten. Source material: PBMCs. Receptors were obtained from a man aged 40-55 years in good health and CMV-seronegative. The CDR3 runs from the conserved cysteine through the conserved F or W. The order of the fields is clone size, V gene, D gene, J gene, CDR3 DNA, CDR3 protein. The D gene is left open where the match is weak. Expanded clones are given a class, and other clones once, few, many or no size at all.

abundance: .; v_gene: TRBV4-1; d_gene: TRBD1; j_gene: TRBJ1-4; CDR3nt: TGCGCCAGCAGCCAGTGGGACAGGGATTACGAAAAACTGTTTTTT; CDR3aa: CASSQWDRDYEKLFF
abundance: .; v_gene: TRBV19; d_gene: .; j_gene: TRBJ2-1; CDR3nt: TGTGCCAGTAGCAATCGAGGGGGGGGCGGAAATGAGCAGTTCTTC; CDR3aa: CASSNRGGGGNEQFF
abundance: few; v_gene: TRBV19; d_gene: .; j_gene: TRBJ1-2; CDR3nt: TGTGCCAGTATTCCGACAGTGACGGGCTATGGCTACACCTTC; CDR3aa: CASIPTVTGYGYTF
abundance: .; v_gene: TRBV9; d_gene: TRBD2; j_gene: TRBJ2-2; CDR3nt: TGTGCCAGCAGCCCGGGGACTAGCGTCCCCTCCGGGGAGCTGTTTTTT; CDR3aa: CASSPGTSVPSGELFF
abundance: .; v_gene: TRBV7-9; d_gene: TRBD1; j_gene: TRBJ2-3; CDR3nt: TGTGCCAGCAGCCGACAGGTGACAGGGGGCGCAGATACGCAGTATTTT; CDR3aa: CASSRQVTGGADTQYF
abundance: .; v_gene: TRBV7-6; d_gene: TRBD1; j_gene: TRBJ2-1; CDR3nt: TGTGCCAGCAGCCGTACCGGACAGGGGGCTTCCTACAATGAGCAGTTCTTC; CDR3aa: CASSRTGQGASYNEQFF
abundance: .; v_gene: TRBV27; d_gene: .; j_gene: TRBJ2-3; CDR3nt: TGTGCCAGCAGTACACAGGGCCGCACAGATACGCAGTATTTT; CDR3aa: CASSTQGRTDTQYF
abundance: .; v_gene: TRBV28; d_gene: TRBD1; j_gene: TRBJ1-6; CDR3nt: TGTGCCAGCAGGTCAGACCCGGGACAGCTTACTTATAATTCACCCCTCCACTTT; CDR3aa: CASRSDPGQLTYNSPLHF
abundance: .; v_gene: TRBV6-1; d_gene: .; j_gene: TRBJ2-5; CDR3nt: TGTGCCAGCGAGCCCGTGGGGGCAGGGGAGACCCAGTACTTC; CDR3aa: CASEPVGAGETQYF
abundance: .; v_gene: TRBV7-8; d_gene: TRBD1; j_gene: TRBJ2-2; CDR3nt: TGTGCCACTCAGACAGGGCCGTTCACCGGGGAGCTGTTTTTT; CDR3aa: CATQTGPFTGELFF
abundance: .; v_gene: TRBV15; d_gene: TRBD1; j_gene: TRBJ1-3; CDR3nt: TGTGCCACCAGCAGGGTCCGGGGACAGGGGGCTTTCAGAAACACCATATATTTT; CDR3aa: CATSRVRGQGAFRNTIYF
abundance: few; v_gene: TRBV10-3; d_gene: .; j_gene: TRBJ2-7; CDR3nt: TGTGCCATCAGTGGGCCGGGCGAGCAGTACTTC; CDR3aa: CAISGPGEQYF
abundance: .; v_gene: TRBV7-2; d_gene: TRBD1; j_gene: TRBJ2-5; CDR3nt: TGTGCCAGCAGCTTACGCAGGGGGCTTCAAGAGACCCAGTACTTC; CDR3aa: CASSLRRGLQETQYF
abundance: .; v_gene: TRBV2; d_gene: TRBD1; j_gene: TRBJ2-5; CDR3nt: TGTGCCAGCAGTGAAGTCAGGACAGGGGTTGGGACCCAGTACTTC; CDR3aa: CASSEVRTGVGTQYF
abundance: .; v_gene: TRBV5-1; d_gene: .; j_gene: TRBJ1-1; CDR3nt: TGCGCCAGCAGCCCCCTTAATGGGGGCCAAGCTTTCTTT; CDR3aa: CASSPLNGGQAFF
abundance: few; v_gene: TRBV19; d_gene: .; j_gene: TRBJ1-5; CDR3nt: TGTGCCAGCCGGAAGGACACCTATAGCAATCAGCCCCAGCATTTT; CDR3aa: CASRKDTYSNQPQHF
abundance: few; v_gene: TRBV19; d_gene: .; j_gene: TRBJ1-1; CDR3nt: TGTGCCAGTAGTATAGGTAGAGCCGATGAAGCTTTCTTT; CDR3aa: CASSIGRADEAFF
abundance: .; v_gene: TRBV11-2; d_gene: TRBD1; j_gene: TRBJ1-2; CDR3nt: TGTGCCAGCAGCGTTACCGGGACAGGCCATTTTAACTATGGCTACACCTTC; CDR3aa: CASSVTGTGHFNYGYTF
abundance: .; v_gene: TRBV7-3; d_gene: TRBD1; j_gene: TRBJ2-1; CDR3nt: TGTGCCAGCAGCTTACAGGGGGCGCTTGTAAATGAGCAGTTCTTC; CDR3aa: CASSLQGALVNEQFF
abundance: .; v_gene: TRBV19; d_gene: .; j_gene: TRBJ1-1; CDR3nt: TGTGCCAGTAGTAGCCACAGGGACACTGAAGCTTTCTTT; CDR3aa: CASSSHRDTEAFF
abundance: .; v_gene: TRBV4-1; d_gene: TRBD1; j_gene: TRBJ2-4; CDR3nt: TGCGCCAGCAGCCACCAGGGGACAGCGGCCAAAAACATTCAGTACTTC; CDR3aa: CASSHQGTAAKNIQYF
abundance: .; v_gene: TRBV18; d_gene: TRBD1; j_gene: TRBJ2-7; CDR3nt: TGTGCCAGCTCACCAAGGACAGGGGGCTCCGAGCAGTACTTC; CDR3aa: CASSPRTGGSEQYF
abundance: few; v_gene: TRBV5-8; d_gene: TRBD2; j_gene: TRBJ2-1; CDR3nt: TGTGCCAGCAGCTTGGGACTAGCGGCGTACAATGAGCAGTTCTTC; CDR3aa: CASSLGLAAYNEQFF
abundance: few; v_gene: TRBV10-1; d_gene: TRBD2; j_gene: TRBJ2-2; CDR3nt: TGCGCCAGCAGTGGACCAGCGGGAGATATCACCGGGGAGCTGTTTTTT; CDR3aa: CASSGPAGDITGELFF
abundance: .; v_gene: TRBV27; d_gene: .; j_gene: TRBJ2-1; CDR3nt: TGTGCCAGCAAAGTATTAGCTTACAATGAGCAGTTCTTC; CDR3aa: CASKVLAYNEQFF
abundance: .; v_gene: TRBV6-6; d_gene: TRBD2; j_gene: TRBJ2-3; CDR3nt: TGTGCCAGCAGTCAACTAGCGGGTTGGACAGATACGCAGTATTTT; CDR3aa: CASSQLAGWTDTQYF
abundance: .; v_gene: TRBV10-3; d_gene: .; j_gene: TRBJ1-2; CDR3nt: TGTGCCATCAGTGAGTCAACTGCGTATGGCTACACCTTC; CDR3aa: CAISESTAYGYTF
abundance: .; v_gene: TRBV18; d_gene: .; j_gene: TRBJ1-3; CDR3nt: TGTGCCAGCTCACCCGACATCATGGATTACTCTGGAAACACCATATATTTT; CDR3aa: CASSPDIMDYSGNTIYF
abundance: .; v_gene: TRBV15; d_gene: .; j_gene: TRBJ2-1; CDR3nt: TGTGCCACCAGCAGAGATGGAGGGGATAATAGTGAGCAGTTCTTC; CDR3aa: CATSRDGGDNSEQFF
abundance: .; v_gene: TRBV7-8; d_gene: TRBD2; j_gene: TRBJ2-1; CDR3nt: TGTGCCAGCAGCTTAGTAAGTGGGGGGGCCTACAATGAGCAGTTCTTC; CDR3aa: CASSLVSGGAYNEQFF
abundance: once; v_gene: TRBV7-9; d_gene: .; j_gene: TRBJ1-2; CDR3nt: TGTTCCAGCAGCTTAGGCGGGGACGGCTATGGCTACACCTTC; CDR3aa: CSSSLGGDGYGYTF
abundance: .; v_gene: TRBV6-1; d_gene: .; j_gene: TRBJ1-5; CDR3nt: TGTGCCAGCAGTGGGGAACAGGGAAGGGAACAGCCCCAGCATTTT; CDR3aa: CASSGEQGREQPQHF
abundance: .; v_gene: TRBV18; d_gene: TRBD2; j_gene: TRBJ2-5; CDR3nt: TGTGCCAGCTCACTGGGGACTATCCAAGAGACCCAGTACTTC; CDR3aa: CASSLGTIQETQYF
abundance: few; v_gene: TRBV28; d_gene: TRBD2; j_gene: TRBJ2-3; CDR3nt: TGTGCCAGCAGTCCCCGGGGGGTGAAGGGAGATACGCAGTATTTT; CDR3aa: CASSPRGVKGDTQYF
abundance: .; v_gene: TRBV12-5; d_gene: .; j_gene: TRBJ2-1; CDR3nt: TGTGCTAGTGGTTTACCGCAGGGGCAGTTCTTC; CDR3aa: CASGLPQGQFF
abundance: .; v_gene: TRBV28; d_gene: .; j_gene: TRBJ2-7; CDR3nt: TGTGCCAGCAATGGAGCCCCCTACGAGCAGTACTTC; CDR3aa: CASNGAPYEQYF
abundance: few; v_gene: TRBV30; d_gene: TRBD1; j_gene: TRBJ2-5; CDR3nt: TGTGCCTGGATTATGGGACAGGCACAAGAGACCCAGTACTTC; CDR3aa: CAWIMGQAQETQYF
abundance: .; v_gene: TRBV27; d_gene: TRBD1; j_gene: TRBJ2-7; CDR3nt: TGTGCCAGCAGTATCCTCGACAGGGCCTCCTACGAGCAGTACTTC; CDR3aa: CASSILDRASYEQYF
abundance: few; v_gene: TRBV19; d_gene: TRBD1; j_gene: TRBJ1-5; CDR3nt: TGTGCCAGTAGTATCGGACTCCGGGGGACAGTCCGGGGGCAGCCCCAGCATTTT; CDR3aa: CASSIGLRGTVRGQPQHF
abundance: few; v_gene: TRBV5-4; d_gene: .; j_gene: TRBJ2-5; CDR3nt: TGTGCCAGCAGCTCTGGACTGGGAGAGACCCAGTACTTC; CDR3aa: CASSSGLGETQYF
abundance: once; v_gene: TRBV21-1; d_gene: .; j_gene: TRBJ2-7; CDR3nt: TGTGCCAGCAGCAAAGCGCACGCGCACTCCTACGAGCAGTACTTC; CDR3aa: CASSKAHAHSYEQYF
abundance: .; v_gene: TRBV7-2; d_gene: TRBD1; j_gene: TRBJ2-6; CDR3nt: TGTGCCAGCAGCTTAGCGGGACAGGGCGCCGGGGCCAACGTCCTGACTTTC; CDR3aa: CASSLAGQGAGANVLTF
abundance: .; v_gene: TRBV30; d_gene: .; j_gene: TRBJ2-5; CDR3nt: TGTGCCTGGAGTGGGTCGGTCCAAGAGACCCAGTACTTC; CDR3aa: CAWSGSVQETQYF
abundance: .; v_gene: TRBV7-9; d_gene: .; j_gene: TRBJ1-1; CDR3nt: TGTTCCAGCAGCTTAGGGGGTCCGCCAATATCACGAGGGGCTTTCTTT; CDR3aa: CSSSLGGPPISRGAFF
abundance: .; v_gene: TRBV19; d_gene: .; j_gene: TRBJ2-6; CDR3nt: TGTGCCAGTAGTGTCGTTCCTGGGGCCAACGTCCTGACTTTC; CDR3aa: CASSVVPGANVLTF
abundance: .; v_gene: TRBV7-9; d_gene: .; j_gene: TRBJ1-2; CDR3nt: TGTTCCAGCACCCTGTCGACAGCCAACTATGGCTACACCTTC; CDR3aa: CSSTLSTANYGYTF
abundance: .; v_gene: TRBV6-5; d_gene: .; j_gene: TRBJ2-3; CDR3nt: TGTGCCAGCAGTGCGCAGGCCCTCACAGATACGCAGTATTTT; CDR3aa: CASSAQALTDTQYF
abundance: few; v_gene: TRBV6-1; d_gene: .; j_gene: TRBJ1-1; CDR3nt: TGTGCCAGCAGTGGGACAGTGGGCACTGAAGCTTTCTTT; CDR3aa: CASSGTVGTEAFF
abundance: .; v_gene: TRBV5-6; d_gene: TRBD1; j_gene: TRBJ1-1; CDR3nt: TGTGCCAGCAGCTTGGATAGGGCGACAGGGGAATACACTGAAGCTTTCTTT; CDR3aa: CASSLDRATGEYTEAFF
abundance: .; v_gene: TRBV28; d_gene: TRBD1; j_gene: TRBJ1-4; CDR3nt: TGTGCCAGCAGTGCCGGGACAGAGTTTTTCTGGGCAACTAATGAAAAACTGTTTTTT; CDR3aa: CASSAGTEFFWATNEKLFF
abundance: once; v_gene: TRBV7-2; d_gene: TRBD1; j_gene: TRBJ2-5; CDR3nt: TGTGCCAGCAGCTCCCCGGGACAGGGTATCGAGACCCAGTACTTC; CDR3aa: CASSSPGQGIETQYF
abundance: .; v_gene: TRBV14; d_gene: TRBD2; j_gene: TRBJ2-1; CDR3nt: TGTGCCAGCAGCCAAGATACTAGCGGGTACAATGAGCAGTTCTTC; CDR3aa: CASSQDTSGYNEQFF
abundance: .; v_gene: TRBV18; d_gene: .; j_gene: TRBJ2-7; CDR3nt: TGTGCCAGCTCAACAGGGACCGACTACGAGCAGTACTTC; CDR3aa: CASSTGTDYEQYF